This T cell receptor beta chain was sequenced for a study of cytomegalovirus exposure and HLA in healthy donors. Study outcomes and limitations: Cytomegalovirus status was reportedly diagnosed by the classifier with high sensitivity and specificity. The authors enumerated 150 to 200 TCR beta chains as linked to cytomegalovirus.

The PCR employed 60 Vbeta primers together with 13 Jbeta primers. The method was immunoSEQ multiplex PCR; TCRdb's version includes in-frame clones alone and lacks a portion of them. The sample has roughly 160,000 clones, around 80% seen once. A note on this clone: Its cognate antigen is unknown.

V lost 8 bases, J lost 5 bases, and 11 bases stayed unmatched. Germline V gene lookup returns CDR1 MNHNS and CDR2 SASEGT. This CDR3 is 15 amino acids long. Sample: PBMCs. This clonotype was obtained from a female donor in good health and CMV-seronegative. The chain is built from TRBV6-1 and TRBJ2-1, with TRBD1 identical over 8 bases. The CDR3 sequence: CASRRGQGLNNEQFF. CDR3 sequence (DNA): TGTGCCAGCCGCCGAGGACAGGGATTAAACAATGAGCAGTTCTTC.